This entry lists 10 T cell receptor beta chains sequenced from one sample in a study of regulatory T cells in long-lasting Graves disease. Construction of the TCR beta libraries employed iRepertoire HTBI primers in conjunction with Arm-PCR of CDR3 regions. A single record per CDR3 protein comes from TCRdb applying MiXCR to the multiplex PCR reads. The table has under 500,000 distinct CDR3 sequences, roughly 20% seen once. The sample's time point: persistent/refractory GD, antithyroid drugs over 5 years with positive TRAb. Extracted RNA from PBMCs served as the source of the TCR library. Sample: peripheral blood mononuclear cells (PBMCs), taken when the disease was refractory, from a patient treated with antithyroid drugs. Receptors originate from a female donor with Graves disease.

This clonotype was seen many times. The chain joins TRBV2 to TRBJ2-7; no definite D call. V dropped 4 bases and J dropped 2 bases, with 9 bases sitting between them. The CDR3 totals 13 residues. From germline, CDR1 is SNHLY and CDR2 FYNNEI. The CDR3 bases are TGTGCCAGCAGTGGAAGTGGGGCCTACGAGCAGTACTTC. It codes for CASSGSGAYEQYF.

This clonotype was found many times. V gene TRBV6-1 combines with J gene TRBJ2-7, with 7 bases fitting TRBD1. V lost 7 bases to trimming and J lost 1 base; unmatched junction nucleotides: 13. Germline loops: CDR1 MNHNS, CDR2 SASEGT. The CDR3 sequence is 16 residues long. This CDR3 reads CASTDSGGQRSYEQYF. In nucleotides, the CDR3 is TGTGCCAGCACCGACAGTGGGGGACAGAGATCCTACGAGCAGTACTTC.

This clonotype appeared many times. The V and J genes are TRBV6-2 or TRBV6-3 and TRBJ1-6; TRBD1 aligns across 9 bases. Germline-derived CDR1 and CDR2 are MNHEY and SVGEGT. V shed 4 bases and J 11 bases; nucleotides not matched to a gene: 6. The CDR3 runs to 14 residues. This CDR3 reads CASSLDRGAPPLHF. As DNA, the CDR3 is TGTGCCAGCAGTTTGGACAGGGGAGCTCCACCCCTCCACTTT.

This clonotype occurred many times. This chain joins TRBV30 and TRBJ2-2; D may match TRBD1 or TRBD2 (6 bases each). The V gene lost 3 bases and the J gene lost 6 bases, with 14 bases spanning the gap. The CDR3 is made up of 14 amino acids. Germline V gene lookup returns CDR1 GTSNPN and CDR2 SVGIG (reference sequence). CDR3 loop: CAWSRGPFAGELFF. The CDR3 region has the DNA TGTGCCTGGAGCCGGGGGCCATTCGCCGGGGAGCTGTTTTTT.

This clonotype has a single count. Possible read error: a much larger clone is one base away. The CDR3 ends on some other residue instead of the conserved phenylalanine or tryptophan, so this is likely a read error. The V gene is TRBV7-9, the J gene TRBJ1-2; 7 nucleotides match TRBD1. The germline V gene encodes CDR1 SEHNR and CDR2 FQNEAQ (reference sequence). J gave up 1 base and V 5 bases, and 10 bases lay outside the gene matches. This CDR3 spans 16 amino acids. CDR3 sequence: CASSRTGTEVNYGYTL. CDR3 DNA sequence: TGTGCCAGCAGCCGAACCGGGACAGAGGTTAACTATGGCTACACCCTC.

This clonotype was recorded at least ten times. The V call is TRBV28, the J call TRBJ1-2; 7 bases agree with TRBD1. CDR3 length equals 16 residues. With 6 bases clipped from V and 4 bases from J, the junction kept 14 bases outside the gene matches. CDR1 MDHEN and CDR2 SYDVKM come from the germline V gene. The CDR3 loop reads CASRPTGTADRYGYTF. CDR3 in DNA: TGTGCCAGCAGGCCAACCGGGACAGCTGACCGCTATGGCTACACCTTC.

The table lists this clonotype with many counts. The chain couples TRBV20-1 to TRBJ2-2; unclear D gene. The CDR3 contains 13 residues. Between the trimmed V and J ends, which lost 3 bases and 3 bases, there was a span of 8 bases. The germline V gene has CDR1 DFQATT and CDR2 SNEGSKA (reference sequence). The chain's CDR3 is CSASHGDTGELFF. CDR3 bases: TGCAGTGCTAGTCATGGGGACACCGGGGAGCTGTTTTTT.

This sequence joins TRBV9 and TRBJ2-3; D could derive from TRBD1 or TRBD2 (5 bases each). Trimming removed 4 bases at V and 0 bases at J, with 12 bases between. This CDR3 is 15 amino acids long. Per germline, CDR1 SGDLS and CDR2 YYNGEE. CDR3 amino acids: CASSPRGASTDTQYF. CDR3 DNA sequence: TGTGCCAGCAGCCCCCGAGGGGCTAGCACAGATACGCAGTATTTT.

This chain uses TRBV19 with TRBJ2-7; possibly TRBD1 or TRBD2 for D (5 bases each). Trimming took 3 bases from V and 2 from J, leaving 8 bases between them. This CDR3 has 13 amino acids. Germline CDR1 LNHDA, CDR2 SQIVND (reference sequence). The CDR3 coding sequence is TGTGCCAGTAGTATGGGACCGACCTACGAGCAGTACTTC. Translated: CASSMGPTYEQYF. The entire variable domain, with the rest obtained from reference TRBV19 and TRBJ2-7, is as follows: DGGITQSPKYLFRKEGQNVTLSCEQNLNHDAMYWYRQDPGQGLRLIYYSQIVNDFQKGDIAEGYSVSREKKESFPLTVTSAQKNPTAFYLCASSMGPTYEQYFGPGTRLTVT.

This clonotype was counted only a few times. This chain links TRBV6-2 or TRBV6-3 with TRBJ1-5, with no clear D. The CDR3 contains 17 residues. V was shortened by 2 bases and J by 0 bases, with 14 bases between the two germline ends. Germline CDR1 is MNHEY and CDR2 is SVGEGT. This chain's CDR3 is CASSYPPQVYSNQPQHF. The DNA of the CDR3 is TGTGCCAGCAGTTACCCCCCCCAAGTATATAGCAATCAGCCCCAGCATTTT.